One and the same sample provided the 31 T cell receptor beta chains below, sequenced in a study of blood T cell repertoires in COVID-19. Measured with immunoSEQ multiplex PCR; TCRdb has only the in-frame clones, and not every one. The sample carries 350,000 or so clones, approximately 86% recorded once. Sequencing used PBMCs or T cells enriched from blood (not recorded which). The receptors come from a woman in her 40s with acute COVID-19.

The chain couples TRBV6-1 to TRBJ1-5; D perhaps matches TRBD1 (5 bases). Germline lookup yields CDR1 MNHNS and CDR2 SASEGT. V lost 3 bases, J lost 3 bases, and 18 bases lay in between. This CDR3 has 17 amino acids. The CDR3 DNA follows: TGTGCCAGCAGTGACCGTCTGGACACAGTATTCAATCAGCCCCAGCATTTT. Its translation: CASSDRLDTVFNQPQHF.

CDR3: CASSLSGAQAYEQYF. DNA of the CDR3: TGTGCCAGCAGCTTATCAGGGGCACAAGCCTACGAGCAGTACTTC. The chain employs TRBV7-2 and TRBJ2-7, with a tentative D call TRBD1 (6 bases). CDR1 SGHTA and CDR2 FQGNSA come from the germline V gene. The CDR3 is made up of 15 amino acids. Trimming left V 2 bases short and J 2 bases short, with 13 bases between.

This sequence joins TRBV9 and TRBJ1-1; D is undetermined. Germline CDR1 reads SGDLS; CDR2 reads YYNGEE. This CDR3 is built from 13 residues. V was cut by 2 bases and J by 0 bases, with 5 bases left in between. The CDR3 loop is CASSVQMNTEAFF. The CDR3 DNA sequence: TGTGCCAGCAGCGTTCAAATGAACACTGAAGCTTTCTTT.

V and J are TRBV20-1 and TRBJ1-4; no clear D. The V gene lost 3 bases and the J gene lost 6 bases, with 14 bases spanning the gap. The CDR3 contains 14 residues. Germline V gene sequence: CDR1 DFQATT, CDR2 SNEGSKA (reference sequence). The CDR3 sequence: CSASNGRLDEKLFF. The CDR3 DNA is TGCAGTGCTAGTAACGGCAGGTTGGATGAAAAACTGTTTTTT.

On this clone itself: One junction end does not reproduce the germline sequence, and a read error may be involved. This chain joins TRBV5-8 and TRBJ2-5, with D maybe TRBD1 (5 bases). The germline V gene has CDR1 SGHTS and CDR2 YDEGEE. CDR3 size: 14 residues. As DNA, the CDR3 is TGTGCCAGCAGCTTGGGGGGCGGCCAAAAGACCCAGTACTTC. It yields the protein CASSLGGGQKTQYF.

Here the CDR3 DNA reads TGTGCCAGCAGCCACTACCCGGACAGGGCCGTCAGTGGCTACACCTTC. This encodes CASSHYPDRAVSGYTF. The rearrangement uses TRBV14 and TRBJ1-2, with TRBD1 matching over 8 bases. The CDR3 spans 16 residues. With V trimmed by 3 bases and J by 7 bases, 13 bases remained unmatched. Germline V gene sequence: CDR1 SGHDN, CDR2 FVKESK.

This chain joins TRBV3-1 (or the pseudogene TRBV3-2) and TRBJ2-1; possible D gene TRBD2, 7 bases. Between the trimmed V and J ends, which lost 5 bases and 4 bases, there was a span of 18 bases. This CDR3 contains 16 residues. Germline V CDR1 and CDR2: LGHDT, YNNKEL (reference sequence). DNA for the CDR3: TGTGCCAGCAGCTGGCGGGAAGGGGGGGCTTACAATGAGCAGTTCTTC. This encodes CASSWREGGAYNEQFF.

The chain employs TRBV5-5 and TRBJ1-2; a weak D match, TRBD1 (5 bases). With 2 bases removed from V and 6 bases from J, the gap between germline ends came to 20 bases. This CDR3 comprises 16 residues. From germline, CDR1 is SGHKS and CDR2 YYEKEE (reference sequence). The CDR3 region has the DNA TGTGCCAGCAGCTTTCTCCCGGAAGGATTAGGGGATGGCTACACCTTC. Translating it yields CASSFLPEGLGDGYTF.

The chain carries TRBV9 and TRBJ1-2; tentative D call: TRBD1 (6 bases). V was clipped by 3 bases and J by 2 bases, with 17 bases between them. The germline V gene encodes CDR1 SGDLS and CDR2 YYNGEE. CDR3 size: 16 residues. The CDR3 region has the DNA TGTGCCAGCAGCGATATCGCGGAGACAGGAAACTATGGCTACACCTTC. The encoded protein is CASSDIAETGNYGYTF.

CDR3 protein: CASSGRQGSAYEQYF. The CDR3, as DNA: TGTGCCAGCAGCGGGCGACAGGGTAGTGCCTACGAGCAGTACTTC. V is TRBV11-2 and J is TRBJ2-7, with 7 bases that match TRBD1. CDR1 is SGHAT, CDR2 FQNNGV, per germline. Trimming at V came to 5 bases and at J to 2 bases, leaving 9 bases not matched to a gene. This CDR3 has 15 residues.

The rearrangement joins TRBV9 to TRBJ2-7; the match to TRBD2 covers 11 bases. This CDR3 comprises 22 residues. V lost 0 bases to trimming and J lost 1 base; unmatched junction nucleotides: 21. Germline V gives CDR1 SGDLS, CDR2 YYNGEE. The CDR3 sequence is CASSVDLDLSGLADPRSYEQYF. The CDR3 DNA follows: TGTGCCAGCAGCGTAGATTTGGATTTGTCGGGACTAGCGGATCCTCGGTCCTACGAGCAGTACTTC.

The chain couples TRBV3-1 (or the pseudogene TRBV3-2) to TRBJ1-2; the D gene is possibly TRBD1 (6 bases). In germline, CDR1 is LGHDT, CDR2 YNNKEL (reference sequence). V dropped 2 bases and J dropped 6 bases, with 16 bases sitting between them. The CDR3 runs to 15 residues. CDR3 nucleotides: TGTGCCAGCAGCCAACAACACAGGGCGGCCAATGGCTACACCTTC. The encoded protein is CASSQQHRAANGYTF.

The rearrangement joins TRBV7-4 to TRBJ2-7, with a tentative D call TRBD1 (6 bases). Germline V gene lookup returns CDR1 SGHVT and CDR2 SQSDAQ. Deletions cut 4 bases from V and 0 bases from J, with 10 bases between. The CDR3 runs 14 residues. DNA for the CDR3: TGTGCCAGCAGCTACGGACAGTTCTCCTACGAGCAGTACTTC. Amino acids: CASSYGQFSYEQYF. The full variable domain, completed using reference TRBV7-4 and TRBJ2-7, is GAGVSQSPRYKVAKRGRDVALRCDSISGHVTLYWYRQTLGQGSEVLTYSQSDAQRDKSGRPSGRFSAERPERSVSTLKIQRTEQGDSAVYLCASSYGQFSYEQYFGPGTRLTVT.

The chain employs TRBV5-5 and TRBJ2-5, with a weak D call TRBD2 (6 bases). The V end lost 1 base, the J end lost 4 bases, and 14 bases lay between the germline ends. Germline V gene lookup returns CDR1 SGHKS and CDR2 YYEKEE (reference sequence). The CDR3 has 15 amino acids. CDR3: CASSLSSVLRETQYF. In DNA, the CDR3 is TGTGCCAGCAGCTTGTCTAGCGTCCTTAGAGAGACCCAGTACTTC.

The chain links TRBV7-2 to TRBJ2-1; D may be TRBD2 (5 bases). This CDR3 region has 15 residues. V was clipped by 4 bases and J by 6 bases, with 16 bases between them. Germline-derived CDR1 and CDR2 are SGHTA and FQGNSA. CDR3 amino acids: CASSSQTTRPNEQFF. CDR3 sequence (DNA): TGTGCCAGCAGCTCCCAGACTACTAGGCCCAATGAGCAGTTCTTC.

The chain combines TRBV28 with TRBJ1-2; no reliable D call. Germline values: CDR1 MDHEN, CDR2 SYDVKM. The CDR3 is made up of 14 amino acids. Trimming removed 4 bases at V and 4 bases at J, with 13 bases between. The CDR3 region is CASSSPTGSYGYTF. The CDR3 nucleotides read TGTGCCAGCAGTTCTCCCACGGGATCCTATGGCTACACCTTC.

The rearrangement links TRBV5-1 to TRBJ1-1, with D possibly TRBD1 on 6 matching bases. Germline values: CDR1 SGHRS, CDR2 YFSETQ. V dropped 3 bases and J dropped 11 bases, with 17 bases sitting between them. The CDR3 runs 13 residues. CDR3 in amino acids: CASSSGTPPGAFF. The CDR3, as DNA: TGCGCCAGCAGCTCCGGGACACCGCCTGGGGCTTTCTTT.

V is TRBV5-6 and J is TRBJ1-1; unclear D gene. Germline CDR1 is SGHDT and CDR2 is YYEEEE. The V gene lost 4 bases and the J gene lost 2 bases, with 15 bases spanning the gap. The CDR3 extends over 15 amino acids. The CDR3 coding sequence is TGTGCCAGCAGCCCCCCTCGGGTCGTCAACACTGAAGCTTTCTTT. Its protein is CASSPPRVVNTEAFF.

This chain connects TRBV11-2 to TRBJ1-2; 10 positions agree with TRBD1. The germline V gene encodes CDR1 SGHAT and CDR2 FQNNGV. CDR3 length: 16 amino acids. Trimming took 1 base from V and 5 from J; bases not matched to a gene: 7. The CDR3 DNA is TGTGCCAGCAGCTTAGTAGGGGACAGGGGAAGGTATGGCTACACCTTC. Protein: CASSLVGDRGRYGYTF.

The J gene is TRBJ2-3, the V gene TRBV4-3, with TRBD1 as a possible D gene (5 bases). The CDR3 contains 14 residues. Trimming shortened V by 0 bases and J by 6 bases, and 10 bases separated the two germline ends. The V gene's germline CDR1 is LGHNA and CDR2 YSLEER. The CDR3 here is CASSQDQGWDTQYF. CDR3 DNA sequence: TGCGCCAGCAGCCAAGATCAGGGTTGGGATACGCAGTATTTT.

This chain uses TRBV6-5 with TRBJ2-1, with D possibly TRBD1 on 5 matching bases. The CDR3 runs to 15 residues. The germline CDR1 and CDR2 sequences are MNHEY and SVGAGI. V was cut by 7 bases and J by 2 bases, with 15 bases left in between. The CDR3 spells CASIVGASPYNEQFF. The CDR3 DNA sequence: TGTGCCAGCATTGTTGGGGCTAGTCCCTACAATGAGCAGTTCTTC.

J is TRBJ1-5 and V is TRBV15, with no clear D. The CDR3 length is 14 residues. V gave up 8 bases and J gave up 3 bases, with 14 bases separating them. The V gene's germline CDR1 is LNHNV and CDR2 YYDKDF (reference sequence). DNA for the CDR3: TGTGCCACCCGCGGGGAGACCCCCAATCAGCCCCAGCATTTT. It specifies CATRGETPNQPQHF.

The V call is TRBV19, the J call TRBJ2-1; 9 bases map to TRBD2. The J segment lost 5 bases and the V segment lost 7 bases, leaving 15 bases of the junction unmatched. CDR1 and CDR2 from the germline V gene are LNHDA and SQIVND (reference sequence). The CDR3 length is 17 residues. CDR3 sequence (DNA): TGTGCCAGTATCCCTGTAGCGGGGGCCCCAAAAAACAATGAGCAGTTCTTC. This sequence encodes CASIPVAGAPKNNEQFF.

The genes are TRBV5-1 and TRBJ1-1, with TRBD1 matching over 9 bases. The germline V gene encodes CDR1 SGHRS and CDR2 YFSETQ. This CDR3 has 18 amino acids. Unmatched junction bases numbered 13, after V lost 4 bases and J lost 0 bases. The CDR3 spells CASSPRDRERNMNTEAFF. The CDR3 region has the DNA TGCGCCAGCAGCCCAAGGGACAGGGAGAGGAATATGAACACTGAAGCTTTCTTT. Full variable domain (missing parts from reference TRBV5-1 and TRBJ1-1): KAGVTQTPRYLIKTRGQQVTLSCSPISGHRSVSWYQQTPGQGLQFLFEYFSETQRNKGNFPGRFSGRQFSNSRSEMNVSTLELGDSALYLCASSPRDRERNMNTEAFFGQGTRLTVV.

CDR3 protein: CASSRDRNSPLHF. In DNA form, the CDR3 reads TGTGCCAGCAGTAGGGACAGGAATTCACCCCTCCACTTT. This chain uses TRBV2 with TRBJ1-6; 8 nucleotides line up with TRBD1. The germline gives CDR1 SNHLY, CDR2 FYNNEI. V lost 5 bases and J lost 7; bases outside the gene matches: 1. The CDR3 totals 13 residues.

The CDR3 reads CASSLYSGQGASYGYTF. CDR3 nucleotide sequence: TGTGCCAGCAGTTTATATTCGGGACAGGGGGCGAGCTATGGCTACACCTTC. V is TRBV27 and J is TRBJ1-2, with 12 bases identical to TRBD1. The V gene's germline CDR1 is MNHEY and CDR2 SMNVEV (reference sequence). Losses at the gene ends were 1 base for V and 4 bases for J; bases not matched to a gene: 7. The CDR3 has 17 residues.

CDR3 DNA sequence: TGTGCCAGCGGATTACTAGCGGGAGTAGTTAATGAGCAGTTCTTC. It codes for CASGLLAGVVNEQFF. The chain recombines TRBV27 with TRBJ2-1, with TRBD2 matching 11 bases. V was clipped by 8 bases and J by 7 bases; unmatched bases: 10. This CDR3 comprises 15 residues. Per the germline V gene, CDR1 is MNHEY and CDR2 is SMNVEV (reference sequence).

This clone was counted only a few times. The rearrangement joins TRBV28 to TRBJ1-1; possible D gene TRBD1, 6 bases. The V and J ends lost 6 bases and 1 base respectively, with 21 bases between them. Germline assignment: CDR1 MDHEN and CDR2 SYDVKM. This CDR3 is 17 amino acids long. The CDR3 bases are TGTGCCAGCAGGGTCCCGGGACATGCATGGAGGAACACTGAAGCTTTCTTT. Residues: CASRVPGHAWRNTEAFF.

This chain's CDR3 is CASSQVAGGRTDTQYF. The CDR3 DNA reads TGTGCCAGCAGCCAAGTAGCGGGAGGTCGTACAGATACGCAGTATTTT. The chain carries TRBV3-1 (or the pseudogene TRBV3-2) and TRBJ2-3; 10 nucleotides align to TRBD2. Germline CDR1 and CDR2: LGHDT and YNNKEL (reference sequence). V trimming: 1 base; J trimming: 3 bases; junction bases outside the gene matches: 4. The CDR3 is made up of 16 amino acids.

The gene calls are TRBV28 and TRBJ1-1; maybe TRBD1 (5 bases). The ends were cut back, 6 bases at V and 1 base at J, with 12 bases in the middle. CDR3 length equals 14 residues. CDR1 and CDR2 (germline): MDHEN, SYDVKM. The CDR3 DNA reads as TGTGCCAGCAGGGGGAACGGACAGAACACTGAAGCTTTCTTT. This sequence encodes CASRGNGQNTEAFF.

The V gene is TRBV2, the J gene TRBJ2-1, with D possibly TRBD2 on 6 matching bases. Germline CDR1 reads SNHLY; CDR2 reads FYNNEI. Deletions cut 4 bases from V and 3 bases from J, with 13 bases between. The CDR3 spans 15 residues. For the CDR3, the DNA is TGTGCCAGCAGTGCCGAGACTAGGAACTACAATGAGCAGTTCTTC. It specifies CASSAETRNYNEQFF.